This T cell receptor (beta chain) was captured by sequencing in a study of CD8 T cells in ankylosing spondylitis. Study-wide findings and caveats: Disease-linked clones reportedly concentrated significantly in matched ankylosing spondylitis synovial fluid. Prior literature has documented some motif variants in synovial fluid and blood from reactive arthritis. Seemingly characteristic of ankylosing spondylitis blood was a TCR beta motif consisting of about 8 highly homologous variants.

A quantitative 5'-RACE method, one with molecular barcodes, was used to make TCR beta libraries. Each CDR3 protein gets one entry after TCRdb re-called the 5' RACE reads with MiXCR. Among under 950,000 distinct CDR3 sequences, around 20% were seen once, and the ten largest hold roughly a fifth. This clonotype was seen ten or more times. Its matching antigen is unknown. CDR3 length: 16 amino acids. The trim removed 7 bases at V and 0 bases at J, leaving 12 bases unmatched. Germline values: CDR1 SQVTM, CDR2 ANQGSEA. The chain recombines TRBV29-1 with TRBJ2-7; TRBD2 aligns across 10 bases. Sequencing was done on a sample of blood, either unsorted or a sorted T cell fraction (not recorded which). The receptor comes from a male donor with ankylosing spondylitis. CDR3 in amino acids: CSAIRGGLAASYEQYF. The CDR3 coding sequence is TGCAGCGCCATAAGGGGTGGACTAGCGGCCTCCTACGAGCAGTACTTC.